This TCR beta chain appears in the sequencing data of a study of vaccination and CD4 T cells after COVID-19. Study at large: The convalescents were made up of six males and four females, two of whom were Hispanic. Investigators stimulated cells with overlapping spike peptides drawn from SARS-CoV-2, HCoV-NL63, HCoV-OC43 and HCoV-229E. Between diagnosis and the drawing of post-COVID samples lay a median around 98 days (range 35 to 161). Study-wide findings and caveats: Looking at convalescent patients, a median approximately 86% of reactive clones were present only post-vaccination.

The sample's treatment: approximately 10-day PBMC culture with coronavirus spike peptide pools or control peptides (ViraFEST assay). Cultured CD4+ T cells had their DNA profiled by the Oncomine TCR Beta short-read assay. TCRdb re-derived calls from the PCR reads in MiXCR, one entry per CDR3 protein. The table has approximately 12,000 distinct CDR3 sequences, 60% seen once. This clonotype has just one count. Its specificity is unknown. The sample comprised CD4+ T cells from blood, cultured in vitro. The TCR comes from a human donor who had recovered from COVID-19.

The chain's CDR3 is CAWKTSGSTDTQYF. The DNA of the CDR3 is TGTGCCTGGAAGACTAGCGGCAGCACAGATACGCAGTATTTT. V gene TRBV30 combines with J gene TRBJ2-3, with 9 bases lining up with TRBD2. The CDR3 loop spans 14 amino acids. The ends lost 4 bases at V and 0 bases at J; junction bases unmatched: 2. Germline CDR1 is GTSNPN and CDR2 is SVGIG (reference sequence).